This T cell receptor (beta chain) stems from a study of cytomegalovirus exposure and HLA in healthy donors. The PCR had 60 Vbeta and 13 Jbeta primers. Sequencing was performed with immunoSEQ multiplex PCR; in TCRdb, only in-frame clones are kept and a portion is missing. The table records approximately 140,000 clones, 79% of them present only once. This clone has a handful of counts. Its specificity is unknown. A junction boundary mismatches the germline segment, possibly from a read error. At the DNA level, this CDR3 is encoded by other sequences in the same sample as well. Overall study results and limits: Among TCR beta chains, those listed as cytomegalovirus-associated numbered around 180. In most subjects, TCR beta sequences reportedly gave accurate predictions of HLA-A and HLA-B alleles. It was reportedly the case that the classifier diagnosed cytomegalovirus status with high specificity and sensitivity.

Germline V gene lookup returns CDR1 LNHDA and CDR2 SQIVND (reference sequence). This CDR3 comprises 12 residues. The chain has TRBV19 and TRBJ1-1; no clear D. This TCR came from a female donor in good health and CMV-seronegative. The sequencing input was PBMCs. CDR3 sequence (DNA): TGTGCCAGTAGGCGGGGTAGGACTGAGGCTTTCTTT. Translating it yields CASRRGRTEAFF.